This T cell receptor beta chain derives from a study of human CD4 T cells and Enterobacteriaceae. TCRdb's copy holds only in-frame clones and misses some; the assay was immunoSEQ multiplex PCR. The sample holds under 35,000 clones; approximately 82% are singletons and the top ten take around 1.8%. Germline CDR1 reads SGDLS; CDR2 reads YYNGEE. Trimming took 0 bases from V and 6 from J; bases not matched to a gene: 4. The length of the CDR3 is 16 residues. All CD4+ cells other than CD45RA+CCR7+CD95- naive cells were sorted as memory, over 95% pure. The chain recombines TRBV9 with TRBJ2-3, with TRBD2 identical over 13 bases. This sequence was found in a human donor in good health. Source material: memory CD4+ T cells from blood. The CDR3 loop is CASSVGTSGSTDTQYF. CDR3 coding DNA: TGTGCCAGCAGCGTAGGGACTAGCGGGAGTACTGATACGCAGTATTTT.